This paragraph covers one TCR beta chain sequence. This specimen belongs to a study of control samples from healthy donors and cancer patients. Only in-frame clones appear in the TCRdb table, and some are missing; sequencing was by immunoSEQ multiplex PCR. This table has about 58,000 clones, around 95% appearing once. Germline V lookup: CDR1 SEHNR, CDR2 FQNEAQ (reference sequence). The CDR3 loop spans 13 amino acids. The V and J ends lost 1 base and 8 bases respectively, with 9 bases between them. Sequencing was carried out using blood. The source of this sequence is a man aged 25-45 years in good health. The chain combines TRBV7-9 with TRBJ2-1, with D unclear. The CDR3 region has the DNA TGTGCCAGCAGCTTAGGTGGGGTGCATGAGCAGTTCTTC. The encoded protein is CASSLGGVHEQFF.